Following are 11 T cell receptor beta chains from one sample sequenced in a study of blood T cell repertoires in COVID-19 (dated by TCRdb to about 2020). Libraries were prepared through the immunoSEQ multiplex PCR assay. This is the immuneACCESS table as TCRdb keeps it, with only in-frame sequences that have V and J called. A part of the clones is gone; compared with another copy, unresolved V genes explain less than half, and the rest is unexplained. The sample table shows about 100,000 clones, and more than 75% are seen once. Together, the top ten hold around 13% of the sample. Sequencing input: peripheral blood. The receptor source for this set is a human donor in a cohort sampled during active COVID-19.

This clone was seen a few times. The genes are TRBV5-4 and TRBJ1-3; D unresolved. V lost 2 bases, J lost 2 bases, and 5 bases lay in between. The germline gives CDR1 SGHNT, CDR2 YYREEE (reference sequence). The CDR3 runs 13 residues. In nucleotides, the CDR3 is TGTGCCAGCAGCTTCCAGGCTGGAAACACCATATATTTT. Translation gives CASSFQAGNTIYF.

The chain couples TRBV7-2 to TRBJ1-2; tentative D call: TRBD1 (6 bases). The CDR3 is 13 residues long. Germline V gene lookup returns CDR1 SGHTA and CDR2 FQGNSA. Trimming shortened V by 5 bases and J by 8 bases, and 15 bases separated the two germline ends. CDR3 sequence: CASSPQGLEGYTF. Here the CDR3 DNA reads TGTGCCAGCAGCCCCCAGGGGTTGGAGGGCTACACCTTC.

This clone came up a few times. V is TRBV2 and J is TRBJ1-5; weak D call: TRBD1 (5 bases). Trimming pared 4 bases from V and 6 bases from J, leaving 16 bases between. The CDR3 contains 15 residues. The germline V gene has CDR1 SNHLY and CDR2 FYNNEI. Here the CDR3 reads CASSVQTMGGQPQHF. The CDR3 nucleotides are TGTGCCAGCAGTGTGCAGACGATGGGGGGTCAGCCCCAGCATTTT. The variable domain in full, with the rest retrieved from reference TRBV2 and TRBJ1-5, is EPEVTQTPSHQVTQMGQEVILRCVPISNHLYFYWYRQILGQKVEFLVSFYNNEISEKSEIFDDQFSVERPDGSNFTLKIRSTKLEDSAMYFCASSVQTMGGQPQHFGDGTRLSIL.

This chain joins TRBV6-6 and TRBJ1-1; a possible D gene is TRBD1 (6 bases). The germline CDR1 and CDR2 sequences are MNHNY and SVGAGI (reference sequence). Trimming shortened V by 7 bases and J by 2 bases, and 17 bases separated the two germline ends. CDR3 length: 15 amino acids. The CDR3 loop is CASTLQGARNTEAFF. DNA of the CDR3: TGTGCCAGCACCCTACAGGGCGCGCGAAACACTGAAGCTTTCTTT.

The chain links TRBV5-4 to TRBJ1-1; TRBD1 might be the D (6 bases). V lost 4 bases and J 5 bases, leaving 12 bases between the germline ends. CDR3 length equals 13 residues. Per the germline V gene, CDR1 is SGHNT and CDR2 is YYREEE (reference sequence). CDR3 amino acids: CASSGQFGTEAFF. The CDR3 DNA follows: TGTGCCAGCAGCGGACAGTTTGGTACTGAAGCTTTCTTT. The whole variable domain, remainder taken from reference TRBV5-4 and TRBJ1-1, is ETGVTQSPTHLIKTRGQQVTLRCSSQSGHNTVSWYQQALGQGPQFIFQYYREEENGRGNFPPRFSGLQFPNYSSELNVNALELDDSALYLCASSGQFGTEAFFGQGTRLTVV.

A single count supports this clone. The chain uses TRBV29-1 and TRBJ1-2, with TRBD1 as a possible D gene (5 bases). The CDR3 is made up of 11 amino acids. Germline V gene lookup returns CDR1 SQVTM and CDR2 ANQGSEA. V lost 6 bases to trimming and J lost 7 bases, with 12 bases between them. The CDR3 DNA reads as TGCAGCGTCGCGGGGGAGGCTGGCTACACCTTC. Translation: CSVAGEAGYTF.

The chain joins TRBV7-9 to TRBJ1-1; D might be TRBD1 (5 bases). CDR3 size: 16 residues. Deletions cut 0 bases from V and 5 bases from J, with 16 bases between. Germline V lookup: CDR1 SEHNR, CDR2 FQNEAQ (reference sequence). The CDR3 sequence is CASSLARPPRGTEAFF. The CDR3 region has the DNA TGTGCCAGCAGCTTAGCCCGGCCTCCCCGGGGGACTGAAGCTTTCTTT.

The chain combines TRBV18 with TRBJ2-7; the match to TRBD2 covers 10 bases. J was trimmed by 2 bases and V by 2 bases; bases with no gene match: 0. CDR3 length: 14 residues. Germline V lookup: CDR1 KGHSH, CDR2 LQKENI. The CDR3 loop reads CASSPSGRAYEQYF. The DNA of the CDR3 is TGTGCCAGCTCACCAAGCGGGAGGGCCTACGAGCAGTACTTC.

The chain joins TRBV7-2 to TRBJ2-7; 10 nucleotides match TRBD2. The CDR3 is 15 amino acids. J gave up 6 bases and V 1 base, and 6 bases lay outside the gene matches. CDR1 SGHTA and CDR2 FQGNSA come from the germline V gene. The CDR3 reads CASSLERGGPLEQYF. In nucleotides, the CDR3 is TGTGCCAGCAGCTTAGAGCGGGGGGGCCCCCTCGAGCAGTACTTC.

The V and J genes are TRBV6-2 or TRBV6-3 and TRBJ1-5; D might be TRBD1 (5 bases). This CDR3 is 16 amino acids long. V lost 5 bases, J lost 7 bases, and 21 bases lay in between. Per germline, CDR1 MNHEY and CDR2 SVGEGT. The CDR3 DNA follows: TGTGCCAGCAGTCAAATCCAGGGTGGAGTATGGCAGCCCCAGCATTTT. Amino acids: CASSQIQGGVWQPQHF.

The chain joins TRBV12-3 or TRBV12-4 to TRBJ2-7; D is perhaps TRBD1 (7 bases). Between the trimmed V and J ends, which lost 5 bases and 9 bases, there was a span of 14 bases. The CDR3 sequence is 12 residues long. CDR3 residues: CASSRGRDWQYF. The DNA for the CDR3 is TGTGCCAGCAGTAGGGGGCGGGATTGGCAGTACTTC.